The 24 T cell receptor beta chains given below trace back to one sample, sequenced in a study of T cells expressing NK-cell markers. TCRdb processed the 5' RACE reads again and assigns one entry to each CDR3 protein, with no DNA. In total, the table holds approximately 1,300 distinct CDR3 sequences. Material: blood T cells: a sorted CD56 or NKG2C T cell subset, CD4+ or CD8+ T cells, or bulk PBMC T cells (not recorded which). These receptors were collected from a woman in her late teens or twenties in good health.

Considering frequency, this clonotype is medium-sized. The J gene is TRBJ1-6, the V gene TRBV27. CDR1 is MNHEY and CDR2 is SMNVEV in the germline V gene (reference sequence). The length of the CDR3 is 12 residues. CDR3 amino acids: CASRVFNSPLHF.

Judged by frequency, this clonotype is medium-sized. The rearrangement joins TRBV7-9 to TRBJ2-7; no DNA is available, so the TRBD1 call from TCRdb remains unchecked. Germline assignment: CDR1 SEHNR and CDR2 FQNEAQ (reference sequence). This CDR3 is built from 13 residues. The CDR3 loop reads CASSPETGFEQYF.

The J gene is TRBJ1-2, the V gene TRBV7-2. The CDR3 runs to 13 residues. CDR1 SGHTA and CDR2 FQGNSA come from the germline V gene. The chain's CDR3 is CASSLVQRTGYTF.

The genes are TRBV9 and TRBJ2-4; absent DNA, TCRdb's TRBD1 call cannot be checked. CDR1 SGDLS and CDR2 YYNGEE come from the germline V gene. CDR3 length: 15 amino acids. The CDR3 sequence: CASSPLGSAKNIQYF.

The chain is built from TRBV7-3 and TRBJ2-7; TCRdb's D gene call, TRBD1, goes unchecked for lack of DNA. This CDR3 is built from 13 residues. The germline V gene has CDR1 SGHTA and CDR2 FQGTGA. CDR3 in amino acids: CASSPRPRGEQYF.

Frequency places this clonotype as medium-sized. This chain uses TRBV12-3 or TRBV12-4 with TRBJ2-7. This CDR3 has 14 residues. CDR3 sequence: CASSLSGRAYEQYF.

Frequency places this clonotype as medium-sized (0.01 to 0.1%). The gene calls are TRBV4-1 and TRBJ2-7; without DNA, the TCRdb call of TRBD1 cannot be checked. Germline V gene sequence: CDR1 MGHRA, CDR2 YSYEKL. The CDR3 runs to 13 residues. The CDR3 protein is CASSQARFRKQYF.

In terms of frequency, this clonotype is medium-sized (0.01 to 0.1%). The V call is TRBV6-2 or TRBV6-3, the J call TRBJ1-1; TCRdb names TRBD1, which stays unverified in the absence of DNA. The CDR3 contains 13 residues. The V gene's germline CDR1 is MNHEY and CDR2 SVGEGT. CDR3 amino acids: CASRDSSNTEAFF.

The V gene is TRBV11-3, the J gene TRBJ2-7. Germline V gene lookup returns CDR1 SGHNT and CDR2 YENEEA. This CDR3 is 15 amino acids long. CDR3 loop: CASSLGRMRIYEQYF.

J is TRBJ2-7 and V is TRBV7-2; checking the TCRdb D call of TRBD1 is not possible without DNA. Germline CDR1 is SGHTA and CDR2 is FQGNSA. This CDR3 comprises 17 residues. CDR3 residues: CASSLPRPGALYYEQYF.

The V call is TRBV29-1, the J call TRBJ2-3; absent DNA, TCRdb's TRBD1 call cannot be checked. In germline, CDR1 is SQVTM, CDR2 ANQGSEA. CDR3 length equals 16 residues. CDR3 protein: CSVEDPPRERPDTQYF.

This chain uses TRBV7-6 with TRBJ2-1; the TCRdb call, TRBD2, lacks DNA for checking. The CDR3 extends over 17 amino acids. Per the germline V gene, CDR1 is SGHVS and CDR2 is FNYEAQ. This CDR3 reads CASSSPTSGVAYNEQFF.

Considering frequency, this clonotype is medium-sized. The rearrangement links TRBV29-1 to TRBJ2-1. CDR1 SQVTM and CDR2 ANQGSEA come from the germline V gene. The CDR3 sequence is 13 residues long. The CDR3: CSSHPLSYNEQFF.

This clonotype counts as medium-sized by frequency. The chain carries TRBV25-1 and TRBJ1-2; TCRdb returns TRBD1, unconfirmable since there is no DNA. The length of the CDR3 is 15 residues. Per the germline V gene, CDR1 is MGHDK and CDR2 is SYGVNS. CDR3 region: CASSDRGGAGRGYTF.

This clonotype is classed as medium-sized by frequency. The genes are TRBV6-5 and TRBJ1-1; the TCRdb call, TRBD1, lacks DNA for checking. The CDR3 runs to 14 residues. Germline CDR1 is MNHEY and CDR2 is SVGAGI. The CDR3 sequence is CASSYSQGRTEAFF.

This clonotype is classed as medium-sized by frequency. The V call is TRBV5-1, the J call TRBJ1-5. This CDR3 has 13 residues. Germline assignment: CDR1 SGHRS and CDR2 YFSETQ. The chain's CDR3 is CASSFGPYQPQHF.

The rearrangement joins TRBV5-6 to TRBJ1-1. The germline gives CDR1 SGHDT, CDR2 YYEEEE. CDR3 length: 15 residues. The CDR3 loop is CASSPGRWIYTEAFF.

By frequency, this clonotype is medium-sized. The chain's CDR3 is CASRRRWDRANIEHFF. This rearrangement joins TRBV5-1 to TRBJ2-1; lacking DNA, the TRBD1 call made by TCRdb goes unchecked. The CDR3 spans 16 residues. Germline assignment: CDR1 SGHRS and CDR2 YFSETQ. The variable domain in full, with the rest retrieved from reference TRBV5-1 and TRBJ2-1, is KAGVTQTPRYLIKTRGQQVTLSCSPISGHRSVSWYQQTPGQGLQFLFEYFSETQRNKGNFPGRFSGRQFSNSRSEMNVSTLELGDSALYLCASRRRWDRANIEHFFGPGTRLTVL.

Judged by frequency, this clonotype is medium-sized. The chain is built from TRBV10-2 and TRBJ2-2. CDR1 WSHSY and CDR2 SAAADI come from the germline V gene. The CDR3 sequence is 13 residues long. This CDR3 reads CASSGRRPGELFF.

According to its frequency, this clonotype is medium-sized (0.01 to 0.1%). The CDR3 sequence: CASSRYDREPYNEQFF. V is TRBV7-9 and J is TRBJ2-1; with no DNA, the TCRdb D assignment of TRBD1 cannot be verified. Germline lookup yields CDR1 SEHNR and CDR2 FQNEAQ (reference sequence). This CDR3 comprises 16 residues.

The V and J genes are TRBV12-3 or TRBV12-4 and TRBJ2-3; there is no DNA to check the TCRdb D call of TRBD2. This CDR3 has 15 amino acids. CDR3 amino acids: CASSSGTSSPDTQYF.

The V call is TRBV12-3 or TRBV12-4, the J call TRBJ2-5. There are 13 residues in the CDR3. The chain's CDR3 is CASSLRWQETQYF.

This clonotype is called medium-sized based on its frequency. The V and J genes are TRBV3-1 and TRBJ2-2. There are 15 residues in the CDR3. Germline V gene data show CDR1 as LGHDT and CDR2 as YNNKEL (reference sequence). CDR3 sequence reads: CASSQQASPPGELFF.

This clonotype is called medium-sized based on its frequency. The chain carries TRBV12-5 and TRBJ1-1. This CDR3 spans 11 amino acids. Germline CDR1 and CDR2: LGHNT and FRNRAP. CDR3 region: CASGEDTEAFF.